Below, 32 T cell receptor beta chains from the same sample are listed, as sequenced in a study of cytomegalovirus exposure and HLA in healthy donors. This PCR relied on a set of 60 Vbeta primers and 13 Jbeta primers. The method was immunoSEQ multiplex PCR; TCRdb's version includes in-frame clones alone and lacks a portion of them. The repertoire consists of over 150,000 clones, with roughly 75% occurring once and the leading ten covering 1.2% to 1.5%. Sequenced material: PBMCs. Receptors originate from a man aged 18 to 29 in good health and CMV-seronegative.

This clone was seen a few times. This chain uses TRBV25-1 with TRBJ2-2; D is unclear. The germline V and J ends were trimmed by 3 bases and 8 bases, with 4 bases remaining between them. CDR1 is MGHDK, CDR2 SYGVNS, per germline. The CDR3 is 11 residues long. The CDR3 sequence is CASSDRGELFF. CDR3 sequence (DNA): TGTGCCAGCAGTGACCGGGGGGAGCTGTTTTTT.

The J gene is TRBJ2-3, the V gene TRBV18, with D hard to call. The germline gives CDR1 KGHSH, CDR2 LQKENI. The length of the CDR3 is 12 residues. V was trimmed by 3 bases and J by 5 bases, leaving 6 bases between them. The CDR3 bases are TGTGCCAGCTCACCCCTAGAAGATACGCAGTATTTT. Its protein product is CASSPLEDTQYF.

V usage is TRBV10-3 and J usage is TRBJ1-1; TRBD1 aligns across 7 bases. CDR3 length: 12 amino acids. With 5 bases clipped from V and 11 bases from J, the junction kept 8 bases outside the gene matches. CDR1 is ENHRY and CDR2 is SYGVKD in the germline V gene. CDR3 residues: CAISPGQMRAFF. The CDR3 DNA reads as TGTGCCATCAGTCCGGGACAGATGAGGGCTTTCTTT.

J is TRBJ2-1 and V is TRBV5-1, with unresolved D. V lost 3 bases and J lost 10, with 11 bases in between. The V gene's germline CDR1 is SGHRS and CDR2 YFSETQ. This CDR3 is built from 12 residues. CDR3 region: CASSSPRGEQFF. Here the CDR3 DNA reads TGCGCCAGCAGCTCCCCCCGCGGCGAGCAGTTCTTC.

The J gene is TRBJ1-3, the V gene TRBV5-1, with no clear D. V dropped 0 bases and J dropped 2 bases, with 9 bases sitting between them. CDR3 length: 15 amino acids. CDR1 and CDR2 from the germline V gene are SGHRS and YFSETQ. CDR3 protein: CASSLVAGTGNTIYF. The CDR3 nucleotides read TGCGCCAGCAGCTTGGTGGCCGGGACTGGAAACACCATATATTTT.

V gene TRBV19 combines with J gene TRBJ1-3, with a tentative D call TRBD1 (5 bases). In germline, CDR1 is LNHDA, CDR2 SQIVND (reference sequence). The ends were cut back, 8 bases at V and 1 base at J, with 12 bases in the middle. The CDR3 loop spans 14 amino acids. The DNA of the CDR3 is TGTGCCAGTTCGGACAACTTGTCTGGAAACACCATATATTTT. Its translation is CASSDNLSGNTIYF.

The chain links TRBV27 to TRBJ1-5, with D perhaps TRBD1 (5 bases). The V and J ends lost 4 bases and 5 bases respectively, with 21 bases between them. CDR3 length: 17 amino acids. The germline V gene has CDR1 MNHEY and CDR2 SMNVEV (reference sequence). CDR3 sequence reads: CASSSSVGRGYYQPQHF. The DNA for the CDR3 is TGTGCCAGCAGTTCCTCGGTGGGTCGGGGGTACTATCAGCCCCAGCATTTT.

The chain couples TRBV29-1 to TRBJ2-7; D may be TRBD2 (6 bases). CDR1 and CDR2 from the germline V gene are SQVTM and ANQGSEA. The CDR3 has 12 residues. The V gene lost 4 bases and the J gene lost 3 bases, with 10 bases spanning the gap. The CDR3 loop reads CSVGTDYYEQYF. In DNA, the CDR3 is TGCAGCGTTGGTACGGACTACTACGAGCAGTACTTC.

The chain is built from TRBV13 and TRBJ2-5; perhaps TRBD2 as D (6 bases). Per the germline V gene, CDR1 is PRHDT and CDR2 is FYEKMQ (reference sequence). This CDR3 has 15 amino acids. Between the trimmed V and J ends, which lost 4 bases and 3 bases, there was a span of 15 bases. The CDR3 region is CASSSPGTFEETQYF. In DNA form, the CDR3 reads TGTGCCAGCAGCTCCCCCGGGACTTTTGAAGAGACCCAGTACTTC.

The table lists this clone with a count of one. The chain links TRBV4-3 to TRBJ2-1; weak D call: TRBD1 (6 bases). The CDR3 loop spans 15 amino acids. The V and J ends lost 0 bases and 12 bases respectively, with 18 bases between them. The V gene's germline CDR1 is LGHNA and CDR2 YSLEER. The CDR3 spells CASSQDMQGYWRQFF. Written as DNA, the CDR3 is TGCGCCAGCAGCCAAGATATGCAGGGGTACTGGAGGCAGTTCTTC.

The chain has TRBV19 and TRBJ2-2; TRBD2 agrees at 8 bases. Per the germline V gene, CDR1 is LNHDA and CDR2 is SQIVND (reference sequence). Trimming took 2 bases from V and 0 from J; bases not matched to a gene: 2. The CDR3 consists of 16 residues. CDR3 amino acids: CASSIIAGTNTGELFF. CDR3 nucleotides: TGTGCCAGTAGTATAATAGCGGGGACGAACACCGGGGAGCTGTTTTTT.

The chain recombines TRBV19 with TRBJ1-2; TRBD1 agrees at 10 bases. CDR1 and CDR2 (germline): LNHDA, SQIVND (reference sequence). V was pared by 10 bases and J by 2 bases, with 19 bases of the junction left unmatched. The CDR3 is made up of 18 amino acids. Written as DNA, the CDR3 is TGTGCCACGCACCCCAGGGGGACAGGGGTCCCTGTAAACTATGGCTACACCTTC. Translating gives CATHPRGTGVPVNYGYTF.

In this sample, this clone turned up a few times. This chain joins TRBV5-1 and TRBJ2-2; 12 bases agree with TRBD1. In germline, CDR1 is SGHRS, CDR2 YFSETQ. The J segment lost 5 bases and the V segment lost 4 bases, leaving 3 bases of the junction unmatched. The CDR3 has 15 residues. The CDR3 DNA follows: TGCGCCAGCAGCCAGGGACAGGGGGCGACCGGGGAGCTGTTTTTT. It yields the protein CASSQGQGATGELFF.

V gene TRBV7-9 combines with J gene TRBJ2-1, with 9 bases matching TRBD1. Per the germline V gene, CDR1 is SEHNR and CDR2 is FQNEAQ (reference sequence). The CDR3 covers 15 residues. V shed 10 bases and J 13 bases; nucleotides not matched to a gene: 20. CDR3 in amino acids: CATSGWDREGGRQFF. The CDR3 DNA follows: TGTGCCACCTCCGGATGGGACAGGGAGGGAGGGCGACAGTTCTTC.

The J gene is TRBJ2-1, the V gene TRBV27; 9 bases line up with TRBD2. From germline, CDR1 is MNHEY and CDR2 SMNVEV (reference sequence). The CDR3 spans 14 residues. V lost 8 bases and J lost 7; bases outside the gene matches: 9. The CDR3 nucleotides are TGTGCCAGCCGGATTAGCGGGAGCGCGAATGAGCAGTTCTTC. Its protein product is CASRISGSANEQFF.

About this clone: The junction does not match germline at one end; this may be a read error. V is TRBV7-9 and J is TRBJ1-3; a possible D gene is TRBD1 (6 bases). The CDR3 is 16 residues long. Looked up from germline, CDR1 is SEHNR and CDR2 is FQNEAQ (reference sequence). The CDR3 nucleotides read TGTTCCAGCAGCTTAGGGGGAGGTCAAACTGGAAACACCATATATTTT. Residues: CSSSLGGGQTGNTIYF.

The rearrangement uses TRBV7-9 and TRBJ2-7; TRBD2 matches at 11 bases. Germline CDR1 and CDR2: SEHNR and FQNEAQ (reference sequence). The CDR3 loop spans 14 amino acids. Trimming at V came to 3 bases and at J to 7 bases, leaving 5 bases not matched to a gene. In DNA, the CDR3 is TGTGCCAGCAGCTTCACTAGCGGGAGTGGGGAGCAGTACTTC. It yields the protein CASSFTSGSGEQYF.

The genes are TRBV18 and TRBJ2-2, with TRBD1 matching over 8 bases. Germline-derived CDR1 and CDR2 are KGHSH and LQKENI. Germline trimming cut 7 bases from V and 1 base from J; bases unmatched to any gene: 5. CDR3 length equals 15 residues. In DNA form, the CDR3 reads TGTGCCAGCTACCCCGGGACAGGGAACACCGGGGAGCTGTTTTTT. Translated, it gives CASYPGTGNTGELFF.

This chain joins TRBV7-9 and TRBJ2-3; 9 nucleotides match TRBD2. Per germline, CDR1 SEHNR and CDR2 FQNEAQ (reference sequence). The CDR3 sequence is 15 residues long. V dropped 2 bases and J dropped 4; count of bases not matched to a gene: 4. CDR3 DNA: TGTGCCAGCAGCTTACTCGCGGGAGGGGCAGATACGCAGTATTTT. It is translated as CASSLLAGGADTQYF.

This sequence joins TRBV6-5 and TRBJ2-7; 8 nucleotides agree with TRBD2. Trimming took 5 bases from V and 7 from J; bases not matched to a gene: 13. This CDR3 is 15 amino acids long. The germline V gene encodes CDR1 MNHEY and CDR2 SVGAGI. CDR3 loop: CASSRRGAGAGEQYF. The DNA of the CDR3 is TGTGCCAGCAGTCGCCGAGGAGCGGGAGCTGGAGAGCAGTACTTC.

Only a few counts were recorded for this clone. This same CDR3 is encoded by further DNA sequences in the sample. This sequence joins TRBV7-9 and TRBJ1-1; a weak D match, TRBD1 (5 bases). The CDR3 runs 12 residues. Per the germline V gene, CDR1 is SEHNR and CDR2 is FQNEAQ (reference sequence). The V and J ends lost 0 bases and 7 bases respectively, with 6 bases between them. CDR3 DNA: TGTGCCAGCAGCTTAGCGCAGGGTGAAGCTTTCTTT. Translated, it gives CASSLAQGEAFF.

This chain links TRBV19 with TRBJ2-1; TRBD2 matches at 11 bases. CDR3 length: 17 residues. The germline CDR1 and CDR2 sequences are LNHDA and SQIVND (reference sequence). The J segment lost 12 bases and the V segment lost 5 bases, leaving 18 bases of the junction unmatched. CDR3 amino acids: CASSLGVAGGLFDGQFF. Written as DNA, the CDR3 is TGTGCCAGTAGTCTGGGCGTAGCGGGAGGGCTCTTCGATGGGCAGTTCTTC.

V is TRBV9 and J is TRBJ1-1; maybe TRBD1 (5 bases). The CDR3 sequence is 15 residues long. Trimming removed 2 bases from V and 7 bases from J, with 18 bases in between. Per the germline V gene, CDR1 is SGDLS and CDR2 is YYNGEE. DNA of the CDR3: TGTGCCAGCAGCGTCGACCCGGGGGGTGGGGGTGAAGCTTTCTTT. Its protein product is CASSVDPGGGGEAFF.

The chain employs TRBV5-6 and TRBJ1-1; 11 bases are a match to TRBD1. CDR3 length: 15 residues. V gave up 5 bases and J gave up 6 bases; unmatched junction bases: 9. The germline gives CDR1 SGHDT, CDR2 YYEEEE. The CDR3 sequence: CASSGQGARFAEAFF. CDR3 coding DNA: TGTGCCAGCAGTGGACAGGGGGCTAGATTCGCTGAAGCTTTCTTT.

The J gene is TRBJ2-3, the V gene TRBV28; D perhaps matches TRBD2 (6 bases). The CDR3 covers 15 residues. Trimming removed 2 bases from V and 1 base from J, with 10 bases in between. CDR1 and CDR2 from the germline V gene are MDHEN and SYDVKM. The CDR3 sequence is CASSLGGSGTDTQYF. The CDR3, as DNA: TGTGCCAGCAGTTTAGGGGGGAGTGGCACAGATACGCAGTATTTT.

V is TRBV27 and J is TRBJ1-2, with a possible D match to TRBD1 (6 bases). This CDR3 is 16 amino acids long. Germline values: CDR1 MNHEY, CDR2 SMNVEV (reference sequence). V lost 2 bases and J lost 8, with 21 bases in between. In nucleotides, the CDR3 is TGTGCCAGCAGTTTAATGGCAGGGGTCCGGGAGGGGGGCTACACCTTC. Translated: CASSLMAGVREGGYTF.

The V and J genes are TRBV30 and TRBJ1-2; no definite D call. The CDR3 runs to 11 residues. Deletions cut 5 bases from V and 0 bases from J, with 4 bases between. Germline CDR1 and CDR2: GTSNPN and SVGIG (reference sequence). The CDR3 DNA reads as TGTGCCTGGTTCGCTAACTATGGCTACACCTTC. Translated: CAWFANYGYTF.

The chain recombines TRBV4-3 with TRBJ2-3, with 10 bases identical to TRBD1. The CDR3 has 16 amino acids. The J segment lost 4 bases and the V segment lost 0 bases, leaving 4 bases of the junction unmatched. Per the germline V gene, CDR1 is LGHNA and CDR2 is YSLEER. DNA of the CDR3: TGCGCCAGCAGCCAAGAAGAAGGACAGGGGGCAGATACGCAGTATTTT. Translation gives CASSQEEGQGADTQYF.

The chain uses TRBV11-2 and TRBJ2-1; D possibly corresponds to TRBD2 (6 bases). V lost 1 base to trimming and J lost 15 bases, with 7 bases between them. This CDR3 contains 10 residues. Germline lookup yields CDR1 SGHAT and CDR2 FQNNGV. The CDR3 loop is CASSLAEGFF. The DNA of the CDR3 is TGTGCCAGCAGCTTAGCGGAGGGGTTCTTC.

The rearrangement uses TRBV19 and TRBJ2-3; TRBD2 is a possible D gene (6 bases). Trimming removed 6 bases at V and 3 bases at J, with 19 bases between. The CDR3 is 16 residues long. CDR1 LNHDA and CDR2 SQIVND come from the germline V gene (reference sequence). The chain's CDR3 is CASSPPIGSVTDTQYF. DNA for the CDR3: TGTGCCAGTAGCCCCCCTATCGGGAGCGTTACAGATACGCAGTATTTT.

This chain uses TRBV28 with TRBJ1-2; 8 bases are shared with TRBD1. Germline-derived CDR1 and CDR2 are MDHEN and SYDVKM. The CDR3 extends over 14 amino acids. V was clipped by 6 bases and J by 4 bases; unmatched bases: 7. CDR3 bases: TGTGCCAGCAGCCCCGGACAGGGCGCCTATGGCTACACCTTC. Translation: CASSPGQGAYGYTF.

The V gene is TRBV28, the J gene TRBJ1-6; D ambiguous. The ends were cut back, 6 bases at V and 7 bases at J, with 13 bases in the middle. This CDR3 is built from 14 residues. Germline V lookup: CDR1 MDHEN, CDR2 SYDVKM. CDR3 bases: TGTGCCAGCAGAAATTCTTACGGGAATTCACCCCTCCACTTT. Translation gives CASRNSYGNSPLHF.